The T cell receptor beta chain under discussion was sequenced for a study of blood T cell repertoires in COVID-19. Profiled with immunoSEQ multiplex PCR; TCRdb holds only in-frame clones, not every one. Here the sample spans 100,000 or so clones, roughly 82% being singletons. CDR3 length: 13 amino acids. Germline CDR1 reads MGHDK; CDR2 reads SYGVNS. J gave up 7 bases and V 9 bases, and 8 bases lay outside the gene matches. The sample was peripheral blood. The clonotype was recovered from an elderly man with acute or convalescent COVID-19. This chain joins TRBV25-1 and TRBJ1-3; 8 bases map to TRBD1. DNA for the CDR3: TGTGCCAGTCGAAGGACAGGGTTGAACACCATATATTTT. This translates into CASRRTGLNTIYF.